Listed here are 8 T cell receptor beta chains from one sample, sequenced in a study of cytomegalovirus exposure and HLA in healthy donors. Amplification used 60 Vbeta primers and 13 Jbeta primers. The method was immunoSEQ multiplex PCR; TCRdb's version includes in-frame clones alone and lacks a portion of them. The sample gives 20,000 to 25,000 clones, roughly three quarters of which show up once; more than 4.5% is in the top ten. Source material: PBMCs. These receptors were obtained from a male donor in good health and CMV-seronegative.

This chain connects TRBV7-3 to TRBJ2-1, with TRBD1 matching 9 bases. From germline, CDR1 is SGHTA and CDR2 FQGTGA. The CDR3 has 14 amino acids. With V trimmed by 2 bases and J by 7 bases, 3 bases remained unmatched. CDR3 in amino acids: CASSLSGQGNEQFF. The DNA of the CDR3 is TGTGCCAGCAGCTTATCCGGACAGGGGAATGAGCAGTTCTTC.

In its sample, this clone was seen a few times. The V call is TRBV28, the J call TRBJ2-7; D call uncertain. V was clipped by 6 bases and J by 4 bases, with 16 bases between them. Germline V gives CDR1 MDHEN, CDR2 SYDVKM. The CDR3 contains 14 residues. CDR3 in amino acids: CASSRIVFLYEQYF. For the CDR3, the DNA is TGTGCCAGCAGCAGGATTGTCTTCCTGTACGAGCAGTACTTC.

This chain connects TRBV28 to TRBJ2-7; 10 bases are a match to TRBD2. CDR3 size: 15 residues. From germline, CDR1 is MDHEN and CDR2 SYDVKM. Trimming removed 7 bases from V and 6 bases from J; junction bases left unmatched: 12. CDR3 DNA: TGTGCCAGCATCAATCCCGGGACTAGCGCTTCCGAGCAGTACTTC. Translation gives CASINPGTSASEQYF.

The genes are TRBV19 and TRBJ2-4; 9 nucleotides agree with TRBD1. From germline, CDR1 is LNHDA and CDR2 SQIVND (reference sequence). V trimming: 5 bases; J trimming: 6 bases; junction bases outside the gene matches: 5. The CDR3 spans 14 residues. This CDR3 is CASSPQGAGNIQYF. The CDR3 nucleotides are TGTGCCAGTAGTCCACAGGGGGCGGGAAACATTCAGTACTTC.

The DNA for the CDR3 is TGCGCCAGCAGCCCGGAAGGGGGAGTAGACTATGGCTACACCTTC. It translates to CASSPEGGVDYGYTF. This chain links TRBV5-1 with TRBJ1-2; a possible D gene is TRBD1 (6 bases). V gave up 4 bases and J gave up 3 bases, with 16 bases separating them. The CDR3 totals 15 residues. The germline CDR1 and CDR2 sequences are SGHRS and YFSETQ.

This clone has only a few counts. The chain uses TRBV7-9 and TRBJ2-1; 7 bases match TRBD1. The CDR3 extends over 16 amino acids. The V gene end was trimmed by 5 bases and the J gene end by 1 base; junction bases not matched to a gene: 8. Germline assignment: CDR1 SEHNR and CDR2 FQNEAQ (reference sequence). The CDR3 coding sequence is TGTGCCAGCAGCCAAGAGACAGGGCTTTCCTACAATGAGCAGTTCTTC. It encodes CASSQETGLSYNEQFF. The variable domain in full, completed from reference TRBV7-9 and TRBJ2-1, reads DTGVSQNPRHKITKRGQNVTFRCDPISEHNRLYWYRQTLGQGPEFLTYFQNEAQLEKSRLLSDRFSAERPKGSFSTLEIQRTEQGDSAMYLCASSQETGLSYNEQFFGPGTRLTVL.

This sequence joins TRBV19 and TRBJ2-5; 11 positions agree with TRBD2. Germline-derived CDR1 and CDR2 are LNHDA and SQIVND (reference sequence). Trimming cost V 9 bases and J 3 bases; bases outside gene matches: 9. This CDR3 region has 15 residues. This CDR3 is CASRLAGSPEETQYF. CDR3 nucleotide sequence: TGTGCCAGCAGACTAGCGGGATCGCCTGAAGAGACCCAGTACTTC.

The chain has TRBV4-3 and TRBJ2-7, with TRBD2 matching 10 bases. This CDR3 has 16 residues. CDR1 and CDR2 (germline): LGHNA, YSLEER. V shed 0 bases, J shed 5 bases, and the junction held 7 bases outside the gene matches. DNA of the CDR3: TGCGCCAGCAGCCAAGACCGAGCGGGAGGGCCGGACGAGCAGTACTTC. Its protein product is CASSQDRAGGPDEQYF.